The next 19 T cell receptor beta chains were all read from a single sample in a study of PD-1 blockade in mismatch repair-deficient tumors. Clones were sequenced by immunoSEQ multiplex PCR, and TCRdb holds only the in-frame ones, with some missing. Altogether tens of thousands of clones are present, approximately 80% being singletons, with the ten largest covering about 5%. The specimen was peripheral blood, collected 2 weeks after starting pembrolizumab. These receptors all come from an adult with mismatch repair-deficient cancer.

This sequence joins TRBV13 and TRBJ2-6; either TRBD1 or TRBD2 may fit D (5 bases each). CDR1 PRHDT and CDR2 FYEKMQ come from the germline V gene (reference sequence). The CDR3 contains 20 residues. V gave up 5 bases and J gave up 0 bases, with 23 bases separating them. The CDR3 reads CASSLRPEDILLSGANVLTF. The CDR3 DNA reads TGTGCCAGCAGCCTCCGGCCGGAGGACATACTTCTCTCTGGGGCCAACGTCCTGACTTTC. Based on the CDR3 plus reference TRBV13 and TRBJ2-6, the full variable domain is AAGVIQSPRHLIKEKRETATLKCYPIPRHDTVYWYQQGPGQDPQFLISFYEKMQSDKGSIPDRFSAQQFSDYHSELNMSSLELGDSALYFCASSLRPEDILLSGANVLTFGAGSRLTVL.

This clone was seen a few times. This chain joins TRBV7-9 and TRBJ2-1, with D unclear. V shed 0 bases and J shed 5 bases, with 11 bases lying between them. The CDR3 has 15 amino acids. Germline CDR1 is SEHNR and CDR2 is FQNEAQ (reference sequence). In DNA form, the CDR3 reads TGTGCCAGCAGCTTAGCTGAGGCCCCTAACAATGAGCAGTTCTTC. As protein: CASSLAEAPNNEQFF.

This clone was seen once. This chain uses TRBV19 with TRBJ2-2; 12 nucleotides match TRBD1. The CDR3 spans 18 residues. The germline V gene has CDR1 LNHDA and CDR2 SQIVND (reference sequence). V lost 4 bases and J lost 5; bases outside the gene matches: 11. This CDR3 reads CASSTPGQGAAGTGELFF. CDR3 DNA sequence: TGTGCCAGTAGTACCCCGGGACAGGGGGCGGCTGGTACCGGGGAGCTGTTTTTT. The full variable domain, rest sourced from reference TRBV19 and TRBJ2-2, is DGGITQSPKYLFRKEGQNVTLSCEQNLNHDAMYWYRQDPGQGLRLIYYSQIVNDFQKGDIAEGYSVSREKKESFPLTVTSAQKNPTAFYLCASSTPGQGAAGTGELFFGEGSRLTVL.

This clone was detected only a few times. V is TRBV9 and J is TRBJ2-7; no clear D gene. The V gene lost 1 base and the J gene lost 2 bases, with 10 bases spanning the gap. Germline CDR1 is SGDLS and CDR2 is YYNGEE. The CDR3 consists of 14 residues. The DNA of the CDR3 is TGTGCCAGCAGCGTACATGGCTACCCCTACGAGCAGTACTTC. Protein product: CASSVHGYPYEQYF.

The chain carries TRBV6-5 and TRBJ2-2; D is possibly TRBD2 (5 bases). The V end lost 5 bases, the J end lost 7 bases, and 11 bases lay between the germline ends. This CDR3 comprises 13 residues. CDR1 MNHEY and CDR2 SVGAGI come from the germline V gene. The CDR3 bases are TGTGCCAGCAGTCGGGGTTTGGTCGGGGAGCTGTTTTTT. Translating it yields CASSRGLVGELFF.

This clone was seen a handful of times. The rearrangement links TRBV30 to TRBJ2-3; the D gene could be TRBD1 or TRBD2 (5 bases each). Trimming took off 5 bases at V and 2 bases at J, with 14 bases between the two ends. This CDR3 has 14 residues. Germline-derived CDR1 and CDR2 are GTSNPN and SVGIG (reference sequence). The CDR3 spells CAWGTGISTDTQYF. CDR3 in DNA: TGTGCCTGGGGGACGGGGATCTCCACAGATACGCAGTATTTT. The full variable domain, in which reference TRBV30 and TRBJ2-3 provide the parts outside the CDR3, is SQTIHQWPATLVQPVGSPLSLECTVEGTSNPNLYWYRQAAGRGLQLLFYSVGIGQISSEVPQNLSASRPQDRQFILSSKKLLLSDSGFYLCAWGTGISTDTQYFGPGTRLTVL.

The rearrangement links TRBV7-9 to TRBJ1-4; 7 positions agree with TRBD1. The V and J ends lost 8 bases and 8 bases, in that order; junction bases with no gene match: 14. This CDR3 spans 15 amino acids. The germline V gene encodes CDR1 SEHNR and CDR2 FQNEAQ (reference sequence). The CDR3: CASYGTGTVDEKLFF. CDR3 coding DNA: TGTGCCAGCTATGGTACCGGGACAGTAGACGAAAAACTGTTTTTT.

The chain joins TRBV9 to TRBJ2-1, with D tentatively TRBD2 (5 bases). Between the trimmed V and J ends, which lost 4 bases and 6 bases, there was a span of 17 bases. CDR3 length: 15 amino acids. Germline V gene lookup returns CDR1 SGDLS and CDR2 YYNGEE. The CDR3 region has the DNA TGTGCCAGCAGCAGGGCGTCTAGCCCCACCAATGAGCAGTTCTTC. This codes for CASSRASSPTNEQFF.

The CDR3 sequence: CASSPPGQGLYEQYF. CDR3 coding DNA: TGTGCCAGCAGCCCCCCGGGACAGGGGCTTTACGAGCAGTACTTC. The chain combines TRBV5-5 with TRBJ2-7; 10 nucleotides match TRBD1. The germline CDR1 and CDR2 sequences are SGHKS and YYEKEE (reference sequence). This CDR3 has 15 residues. V shed 4 bases, J shed 4 bases, and the junction held 8 bases outside the gene matches. Filled out from reference TRBV5-5 and TRBJ2-7, the complete variable domain reads DAGVTQSPTHLIKTRGQQVTLRCSPISGHKSVSWYQQVLGQGPQFIFQYYEKEERGRGNFPDRFSARQFPNYSSELNVNALLLGDSALYLCASSPPGQGLYEQYFGPGTRLTVT.

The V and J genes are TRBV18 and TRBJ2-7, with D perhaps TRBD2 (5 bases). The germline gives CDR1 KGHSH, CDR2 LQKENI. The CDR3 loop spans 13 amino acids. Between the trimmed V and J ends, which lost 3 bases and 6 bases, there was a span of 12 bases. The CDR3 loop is CASSPADSVEQYF. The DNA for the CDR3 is TGTGCCAGCTCACCTGCGGACTCCGTCGAGCAGTACTTC.

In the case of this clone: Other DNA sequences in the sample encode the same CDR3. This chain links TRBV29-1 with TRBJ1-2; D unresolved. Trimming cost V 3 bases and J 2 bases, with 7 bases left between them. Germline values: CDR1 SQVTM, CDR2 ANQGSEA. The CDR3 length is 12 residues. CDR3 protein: CSVEEVNYGYTF. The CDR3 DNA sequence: TGCAGCGTTGAGGAAGTGAACTATGGCTACACCTTC.

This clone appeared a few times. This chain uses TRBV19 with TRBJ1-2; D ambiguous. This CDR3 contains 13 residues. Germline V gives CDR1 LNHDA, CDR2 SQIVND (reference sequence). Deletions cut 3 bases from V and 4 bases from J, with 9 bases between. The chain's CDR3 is CASSIGLIYGYTF. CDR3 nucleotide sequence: TGTGCCAGTAGTATCGGCCTGATCTATGGCTACACCTTC.

The CDR3 DNA reads TGTGCCAGCAGTCAAACCGGGATTTCTAATGAGCAGTTCTTC. Protein product: CASSQTGISNEQFF. The chain is built from TRBV6-5 and TRBJ2-1; a possible D gene is TRBD2 (5 bases). V lost 5 bases and J 7 bases, leaving 15 bases between the germline ends. Germline CDR1 and CDR2: MNHEY and SVGAGI. The CDR3 spans 14 residues.

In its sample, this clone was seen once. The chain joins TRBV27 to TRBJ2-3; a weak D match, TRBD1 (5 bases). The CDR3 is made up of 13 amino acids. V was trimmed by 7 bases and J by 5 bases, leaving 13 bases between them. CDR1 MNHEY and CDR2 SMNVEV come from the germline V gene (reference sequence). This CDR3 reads CASTIGRGDTQYF. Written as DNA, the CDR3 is TGTGCCAGCACTATCGGAAGGGGAGATACGCAGTATTTT.

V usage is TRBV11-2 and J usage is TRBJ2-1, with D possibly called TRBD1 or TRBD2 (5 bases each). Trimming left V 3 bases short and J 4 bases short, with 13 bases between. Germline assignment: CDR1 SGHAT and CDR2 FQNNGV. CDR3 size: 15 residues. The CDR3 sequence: CASSLREWGYNEQFF. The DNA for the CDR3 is TGTGCCAGCAGCTTGAGGGAGTGGGGGTACAATGAGCAGTTCTTC.

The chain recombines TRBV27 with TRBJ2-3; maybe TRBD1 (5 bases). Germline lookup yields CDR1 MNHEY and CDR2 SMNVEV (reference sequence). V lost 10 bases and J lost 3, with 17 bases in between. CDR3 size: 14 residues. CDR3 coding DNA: TGTGCCACCCGAAGGGGAAGTCAGACAGATACGCAGTATTTT. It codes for CATRRGSQTDTQYF.

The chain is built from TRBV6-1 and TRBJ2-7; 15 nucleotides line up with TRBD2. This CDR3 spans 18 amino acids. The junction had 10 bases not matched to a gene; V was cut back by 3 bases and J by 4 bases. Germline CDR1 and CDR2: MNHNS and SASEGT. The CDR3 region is CASSDQGLAGGGEYEQYF. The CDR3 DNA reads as TGTGCCAGCAGTGATCAGGGACTAGCGGGAGGAGGAGAGTACGAGCAGTACTTC.

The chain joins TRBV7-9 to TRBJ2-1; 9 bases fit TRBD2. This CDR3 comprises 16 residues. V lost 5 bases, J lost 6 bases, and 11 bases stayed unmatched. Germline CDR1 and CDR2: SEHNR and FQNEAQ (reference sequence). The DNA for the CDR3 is TGTGCCAGCAGCCTACCAATAGCGGGAGCCTCCAATGAGCAGTTCTTC. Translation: CASSLPIAGASNEQFF.

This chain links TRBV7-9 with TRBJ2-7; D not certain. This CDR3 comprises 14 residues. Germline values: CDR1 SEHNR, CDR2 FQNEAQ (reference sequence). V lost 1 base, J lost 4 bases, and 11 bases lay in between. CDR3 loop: CASSLVGPSYEQYF. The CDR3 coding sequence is TGTGCCAGCAGCTTAGTTGGGCCCTCTTACGAGCAGTACTTC. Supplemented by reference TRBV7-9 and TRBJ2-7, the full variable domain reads DTGVSQNPRHKITKRGQNVTFRCDPISEHNRLYWYRQTLGQGPEFLTYFQNEAQLEKSRLLSDRFSAERPKGSFSTLEIQRTEQGDSAMYLCASSLVGPSYEQYFGPGTRLTVT.